The 12 T cell receptor beta chains listed next were all sequenced from one sample in a study of siplizumab effects on memory and regulatory T cells. Generated by immunoSEQ multiplex PCR, the TCRdb table keeps only in-frame clones and is missing some. The sample consists of 9,500 to 15,000 clones, around 45% of them appearing once. The antigens for these receptors are not known. The mixed lymphocyte reaction cells were grown together in coculture at 37°C for less than seven days. The sequenced sample was CFSE-low (dividing) CD8+ T cells sorted from an allogeneic mixed lymphocyte reaction. These receptors all come from a human donor in good health; the cells came from an allogeneic mixed lymphocyte reaction. Some clones in this sample may be carry-over from other donors' samples.

The V gene is TRBV6-1, the J gene TRBJ2-1; 11 bases are a match to TRBD2. CDR3 size: 15 residues. The V gene end was trimmed by 3 bases and the J gene end by 6 bases; junction bases not matched to a gene: 4. Germline CDR1 is MNHNS and CDR2 is SASEGT. CDR3 DNA sequence: TGTGCCAGCAGTGATATAGCGGGGGGGCCCAATGAGCAGTTCTTC. Translated, it gives CASSDIAGGPNEQFF.

Relative to its sample, this clone is medium-sized (0.01 to 0.1%). This chain links TRBV11-2 with TRBJ1-2; D ambiguous. This CDR3 is 14 amino acids long. Deletions cut 1 base from V and 9 bases from J, with 15 bases between. Germline-derived CDR1 and CDR2 are SGHAT and FQNNGV. DNA for the CDR3: TGTGCCAGCAGCTTAGTACTAATGGAGGGAAGCTACACCTTC. This sequence encodes CASSLVLMEGSYTF.

The chain couples TRBV14 to TRBJ1-2; D call uncertain. V gave up 0 bases and J gave up 14 bases, with 16 bases separating them. From germline, CDR1 is SGHDN and CDR2 FVKESK. The CDR3 has 13 amino acids. The CDR3 region is CASSQDPTPRETF. The CDR3 nucleotides read TGTGCCAGCAGCCAAGATCCGACACCCCGGGAAACCTTC.

As regards this clone: The CDR3 carries no conserved terminal phenylalanine or tryptophan, so it likely arises from a read error. The DNA is omitted, as the CDR3 cannot be located on it reliably, and the CDR3 follows TCRdb's listing. The chain recombines TRBV5-6 with TRBJ2-7; the DNA was not compared with TRBD2, the D call given in the table. From its first to its last residue, the CDR3 has 16 amino acids. CDR1 is SGHDT, CDR2 YYEEEE, per germline. The CDR3 sequence is CASSLWGRLALGGYLL.

Sample share makes this clone medium-sized. The gene calls are TRBV7-9 and TRBJ1-4; D gene uncertain. V dropped 7 bases and J dropped 0 bases, with 9 bases sitting between them. Looked up from germline, CDR1 is SEHNR and CDR2 is FQNEAQ (reference sequence). The CDR3 runs to 14 residues. The CDR3 here is CASNKEATNEKLFF. CDR3 nucleotides: TGTGCCAGCAACAAAGAAGCAACTAATGAAAAACTGTTTTTT.

V usage is TRBV27 and J usage is TRBJ1-1; 7 nucleotides match TRBD1. V lost 0 bases and J lost 0; bases outside the gene matches: 4. Looked up from germline, CDR1 is MNHEY and CDR2 is SMNVEV (reference sequence). The CDR3 contains 16 residues. CDR3 DNA sequence: TGTGCCAGCAGTTTATCGTCAGGGGGGATGAACACTGAAGCTTTCTTT. Its protein is CASSLSSGGMNTEAFF.

The table lists this clone with a few counts. The V and J genes are TRBV7-2 and TRBJ2-1; tentative D call: TRBD1 (5 bases). The V gene lost 5 bases and the J gene lost 5 bases, with 10 bases spanning the gap. The CDR3 consists of 13 residues. Germline V gene sequence: CDR1 SGHTA, CDR2 FQGNSA. The CDR3 nucleotides read TGTGCCAGCAGCCTCATAGGGGACAATGAGCAGTTCTTC. Its translation is CASSLIGDNEQFF. Combining the CDR3 with reference TRBV7-2 and TRBJ2-1 gives the whole variable domain GAGVSQSPSNKVTEKGKDVELRCDPISGHTALYWYRQSLGQGLEFLIYFQGNSAPDKSGLPSDRFSAERTGGSVSTLTIQRTQQEDSAVYLCASSLIGDNEQFFGPGTRLTVL.

Only a few counts were recorded for this clone. This rearrangement joins TRBV4-1 to TRBJ2-5; perhaps D is TRBD1 or TRBD2 (5 bases each). The V end was cut by 5 bases, the J end by 5 bases, with 18 bases between. Looked up from germline, CDR1 is MGHRA and CDR2 is YSYEKL. The CDR3 is made up of 15 amino acids. In DNA, the CDR3 is TGCGCCAGCAGCGGAGGCGCAGGGCTGAGGGAGACCCAGTACTTC. Residues: CASSGGAGLRETQYF.

The chain employs TRBV27 and TRBJ1-2; TRBD1 matches 8 bases. V trimming: 4 bases; J trimming: 3 bases; junction bases outside the gene matches: 10. The CDR3 runs 16 residues. Germline CDR1 MNHEY, CDR2 SMNVEV (reference sequence). The CDR3 loop is CASSWTQGAGDYGYTF. In DNA form, the CDR3 reads TGTGCCAGCAGTTGGACTCAGGGGGCAGGTGACTATGGCTACACCTTC.

This clone appeared a single time. The chain carries TRBV27 and TRBJ2-1; TRBD2 aligns across 8 bases. The V and J ends lost 3 bases and 5 bases, in that order; junction bases with no gene match: 6. CDR1 is MNHEY and CDR2 is SMNVEV in the germline V gene (reference sequence). This CDR3 region has 15 residues. CDR3: CASSLFAGGDNEQFF. The CDR3 DNA follows: TGTGCCAGCAGTTTGTTCGCGGGAGGCGACAATGAGCAGTTCTTC.

The chain recombines TRBV28 with TRBJ1-1; no firm D call. The germline CDR1 and CDR2 sequences are MDHEN and SYDVKM. Trimming stripped 1 base from V and 1 base from J, with 13 bases between. The CDR3 extends over 16 amino acids. This CDR3 reads CASSLYGVEKNTEAFF. CDR3 coding DNA: TGTGCCAGCAGTTTATACGGGGTAGAAAAGAACACTGAAGCTTTCTTT.

This chain connects TRBV4-2 to TRBJ2-3; TRBD2 aligns across 9 bases. In germline, CDR1 is LGHNA, CDR2 YNFKEQ. V trimming: 0 bases; J trimming: 2 bases; junction bases outside the gene matches: 3. The CDR3 sequence is 16 residues long. CDR3 sequence reads: CASSQEPSGITDTQYF. Written as DNA, the CDR3 is TGTGCCAGCAGCCAAGAACCTAGCGGGATCACAGATACGCAGTATTTT.